A single sample gave rise to the 23 T cell receptor beta chains below, sequenced in a study of OX40 agonist ivuxolimab in advanced cancers. Receptors were amplified or captured by the immunoSEQ multiplex PCR assay. TCRdb provides this immuneACCESS table in a form limited to in-frame rearrangements. Some clones are lacking; in checked studies, under half of them reflect an unresolved V gene, and why the rest are absent is not known. This sample comprises approximately 70,000 clones, approximately 78% of them detected only once. The leading ten clones occupy 0.4% to 0.5% of the sample. The sample was CD4+ or CD8+ T cells sorted from blood, taken in a trial of the OX40 agonist ivuxolimab. These receptor sequences come from an adult with an advanced solid tumor such as melanoma, head and neck, liver or kidney cancer.

CDR3 DNA sequence: TGTGCCAGCAGTTTGGGGGGCGGAGAGACCCAGTACTTC. Translation: CASSLGGGETQYF. The V call is TRBV6-9, the J call TRBJ2-5, with D perhaps matching TRBD1 or TRBD2 (6 bases each). V gave up 4 bases and J gave up 4 bases, with 10 bases separating them. Germline-derived CDR1 and CDR2 are MNHGY and SVAAGI. This CDR3 is 13 amino acids long.

J is TRBJ1-5 and V is TRBV5-1; TRBD1 is a possible D gene (5 bases). Trimming took off 4 bases at V and 6 bases at J, with 14 bases between the two ends. Looked up from germline, CDR1 is SGHRS and CDR2 is YFSETQ. This CDR3 is 14 amino acids long. CDR3 sequence reads: CASSPGTQGQPQHF. The CDR3 bases are TGCGCCAGCAGCCCCGGGACTCAGGGTCAGCCCCAGCATTTT. The whole variable domain, filled in from reference TRBV5-1 and TRBJ1-5, reads KAGVTQTPRYLIKTRGQQVTLSCSPISGHRSVSWYQQTPGQGLQFLFEYFSETQRNKGNFPGRFSGRQFSNSRSEMNVSTLELGDSALYLCASSPGTQGQPQHFGDGTRLSIL.

The chain is built from TRBV27 and TRBJ1-6; possible D gene TRBD1, 5 bases. The CDR3 contains 17 residues. The V gene's germline CDR1 is MNHEY and CDR2 SMNVEV (reference sequence). V lost 3 bases and J lost 0, with 12 bases in between. CDR3 amino acids: CASSLTVLISYNSPLHF. CDR3 nucleotides: TGTGCCAGCAGTTTGACAGTCTTAATCTCCTATAATTCACCCCTCCACTTT.

V is TRBV7-2 and J is TRBJ2-2; the match to TRBD2 covers 8 bases. V was clipped by 3 bases and J by 7 bases; unmatched bases: 4. The length of the CDR3 is 14 residues. The V gene's germline CDR1 is SGHTA and CDR2 FQGNSA. The CDR3 region is CASSFFGRDGELFF. The CDR3 coding sequence is TGTGCCAGCAGCTTCTTCGGGAGGGACGGGGAGCTGTTTTTT.

The gene calls are TRBV6-1 and TRBJ1-6; 9 positions match TRBD1. The germline gives CDR1 MNHNS, CDR2 SASEGT. CDR3 length: 16 amino acids. After removal of 1 base from V and 9 bases from J, the junction contained 7 bases not matched to a gene. CDR3 protein: CASSEGLYRGPSPLHF. Written as DNA, the CDR3 is TGTGCCAGCAGTGAAGGTCTATACAGGGGGCCTTCACCCCTCCACTTT.

V gene TRBV19 combines with J gene TRBJ1-1; D is possibly TRBD1 (5 bases). Per the germline V gene, CDR1 is LNHDA and CDR2 is SQIVND (reference sequence). Deletions cut 3 bases from V and 4 bases from J, with 15 bases between. CDR3 length: 15 residues. For the CDR3, the DNA is TGTGCCAGTAGTATTGGCTTCCGGGGGGGCACTGAAGCTTTCTTT. Translated: CASSIGFRGGTEAFF.

This clone was observed a handful of times. CDR3: CASSLPLENPFYEQYF. The CDR3 nucleotides are TGCGCCAGCAGCCTCCCACTCGAAAACCCATTCTACGAGCAGTACTTC. The chain couples TRBV5-1 to TRBJ2-7; D is undetermined. This CDR3 comprises 16 residues. V gave up 4 bases and J gave up 3 bases, with 20 bases separating them. Germline values: CDR1 SGHRS, CDR2 YFSETQ.

This chain joins TRBV4-3 and TRBJ1-4, with no clear D. Per germline, CDR1 LGHNA and CDR2 YSLEER. The CDR3 runs 15 residues. Trimming removed 3 bases from V and 5 bases from J, with 13 bases in between. CDR3 protein: CASSQPRRFNEKLFF. The DNA for the CDR3 is TGCGCCAGCAGCCAGCCGCGCAGATTCAATGAAAAACTGTTTTTT.

With regard to this clone: This sample includes further DNA sequences coding for the same CDR3. The chain recombines TRBV2 with TRBJ1-1; a possible D gene is TRBD1 (5 bases). The V gene lost 2 bases and the J gene lost 0 bases, with 10 bases spanning the gap. There are 15 residues in the CDR3. Germline V CDR1 and CDR2: SNHLY, FYNNEI. The CDR3, as DNA: TGTGCCAGCAGTGAACAGGGACGTATGAACACTGAAGCTTTCTTT. This gives the protein CASSEQGRMNTEAFF.

The chain carries TRBV6-1 and TRBJ1-1, with D unclear. CDR3 length equals 10 residues. V dropped 10 bases and J dropped 8 bases, with 11 bases sitting between them. Per the germline V gene, CDR1 is MNHNS and CDR2 is SASEGT. DNA for the CDR3: TGTGCCACCGATAGCCTGGAAGCTTTCTTT. It specifies CATDSLEAFF.

Only a few counts were recorded for this clone. V usage is TRBV25-1 and J usage is TRBJ2-3; D not resolved. The CDR3 has 12 amino acids. Germline V gene data show CDR1 as MGHDK and CDR2 as SYGVNS. Trimming stripped 2 bases from V and 3 bases from J, with 3 bases between. The CDR3 region is CASSEPTDTQYF. The CDR3, as DNA: TGTGCCAGCAGTGAACCAACAGATACGCAGTATTTT.

The chain employs TRBV4-3 and TRBJ1-2; weak D call: TRBD1 (6 bases). The CDR3 contains 12 residues. The germline V gene encodes CDR1 LGHNA and CDR2 YSLEER. V was trimmed by 7 bases and J by 6 bases, leaving 12 bases between them. CDR3 nucleotides: TGCGCCAGCATGAGGGGGGTTCATGGCTACACCTTC. Its protein is CASMRGVHGYTF.

The chain carries TRBV5-1 and TRBJ1-1, with D unclear. Looked up from germline, CDR1 is SGHRS and CDR2 is YFSETQ. V dropped 3 bases and J dropped 1 base, with 7 bases sitting between them. The CDR3 has 13 residues. The CDR3 sequence: CASSSVANTEAFF. In DNA form, the CDR3 reads TGCGCCAGCAGCTCCGTGGCGAACACTGAAGCTTTCTTT. Full variable domain (outside the CDR3, taken from reference TRBV5-1 and TRBJ1-1): KAGVTQTPRYLIKTRGQQVTLSCSPISGHRSVSWYQQTPGQGLQFLFEYFSETQRNKGNFPGRFSGRQFSNSRSEMNVSTLELGDSALYLCASSSVANTEAFFGQGTRLTVV.

The chain uses TRBV4-3 and TRBJ1-2; 8 bases match TRBD1. V trimming: 4 bases; J trimming: 5 bases; junction bases outside the gene matches: 6. There are 14 residues in the CDR3. Per the germline V gene, CDR1 is LGHNA and CDR2 is YSLEER. The CDR3 DNA reads as TGCGCCAGCAGCCTAGGGACAGGCGATTATGGCTACACCTTC. Residues: CASSLGTGDYGYTF.

The V and J genes are TRBV2 and TRBJ2-1; D perhaps matches TRBD2 (5 bases). Trimming pared 8 bases from V and 9 bases from J, leaving 11 bases between. The CDR3 is 11 residues long. Germline loops: CDR1 SNHLY, CDR2 FYNNEI. CDR3 protein: CASHLAGEQFF. DNA of the CDR3: TGTGCCAGCCACTTGGCGGGTGAGCAGTTCTTC.

The genes are TRBV2 and TRBJ2-7; 7 bases are shared with TRBD1. V trimming: 5 bases; J trimming: 5 bases; junction bases outside the gene matches: 3. CDR1 and CDR2 from the germline V gene are SNHLY and FYNNEI. CDR3 length equals 12 residues. The CDR3 bases are TGTGCCAGCAGTCAAACAGGGGACGAGCAGTACTTC. This sequence encodes CASSQTGDEQYF.

The chain is built from TRBV7-2 and TRBJ1-5; D is possibly TRBD1 (5 bases). Germline CDR1 and CDR2: SGHTA and FQGNSA. There are 12 residues in the CDR3. Trimming cost V 2 bases and J 6 bases, with 5 bases left between them. The CDR3 sequence is CASSLRGQPQHF. The CDR3 DNA follows: TGTGCCAGCAGCTTAAGGGGTCAGCCCCAGCATTTT.

V and J are TRBV6-5 and TRBJ1-2; 10 bases are a match to TRBD1. The ends lost 5 bases at V and 7 bases at J; junction bases unmatched: 7. The CDR3 contains 14 residues. CDR1 is MNHEY and CDR2 is SVGAGI in the germline V gene. This CDR3 reads CASSNDRGLAGYTF. The CDR3 region has the DNA TGTGCCAGCAGTAACGACAGGGGGCTGGCTGGCTACACCTTC.

The chain combines TRBV30 with TRBJ2-7, with a tentative D call TRBD1 (5 bases). The CDR3 runs 15 residues. V dropped 2 bases and J dropped 2 bases, with 16 bases sitting between them. Germline CDR1 and CDR2: GTSNPN and SVGIG (reference sequence). The chain's CDR3 is CAWSKKADIPYEQYF. In nucleotides, the CDR3 is TGTGCCTGGAGTAAGAAGGCGGACATACCCTACGAGCAGTACTTC.

The chain combines TRBV11-3 with TRBJ2-7; D perhaps matches TRBD1 (6 bases). This CDR3 is 14 amino acids long. Trimming pared 4 bases from V and 7 bases from J, leaving 17 bases between. CDR1 and CDR2 (germline): SGHNT, YENEEA. CDR3 sequence: CASSSHRVPREQYF. For the CDR3, the DNA is TGTGCCAGCAGCTCTCACAGGGTCCCTAGGGAGCAGTACTTC. The complete variable domain, with remaining parts taken from reference TRBV11-3 and TRBJ2-7, reads EAGVVQSPRYKIIEKKQPVAFWCNPISGHNTLYWYLQNLGQGPELLIRYENEEAVDDSQLPKDRFSAERLKGVDSTLKIQPAELGDSAVYLCASSSHRVPREQYFGPGTRLTVT.

This clone was observed a handful of times. The chain has TRBV7-6 and TRBJ2-3, with 13 bases lining up with TRBD2. V lost 5 bases and J lost 2; bases outside the gene matches: 4. CDR1 and CDR2 (germline): SGHVS, FNYEAQ. This CDR3 region has 16 residues. CDR3 in DNA: TGTGCCAGCAGCCCGGGACTAGCGGGGCCCACAGATACGCAGTATTTT. This codes for CASSPGLAGPTDTQYF.

This clone was picked up one time. The V gene is TRBV5-6, the J gene TRBJ1-2; D uncertain. The CDR3 runs to 12 residues. V shed 4 bases and J shed 6 bases, with 10 bases lying between them. Germline loops: CDR1 SGHDT, CDR2 YYEEEE. The CDR3 bases are TGTGCCAGCAGCCACGGGTCCGATGGCTACACCTTC. It specifies CASSHGSDGYTF.

This sequence joins TRBV28 and TRBJ2-7, with 10 positions matching TRBD2. This CDR3 contains 15 residues. The germline V gene encodes CDR1 MDHEN and CDR2 SYDVKM. Trimming took 5 bases from V and 3 from J; bases not matched to a gene: 7. DNA of the CDR3: TGTGCCAGCAGTCCCTCTAGCGGGAGTCTCTACGAGCAGTACTTC. Its protein product is CASSPSSGSLYEQYF.